This TCR beta chain was recovered during a study of identical twins. As concerns this clonotype: Antigen unknown.

Study findings and constraints: Beta out-of-frame sequences showed weaker excess sharing between twins.

TCRdb analysed the 5' RACE reads with MiXCR anew, one entry per CDR3 protein. In the table there are hundreds of thousands of distinct CDR3 sequences, approximately 13% of which are singletons. Every donor was a healthy Caucasian. The same data also contributed to another study, on yellow fever vaccine responses in identical twins.

The specimen was PBMCs. This receptor was identified in a woman aged 18-30 years in good health.

The CDR3 loop is CSAMGLGRGGSGRAVEQFF. CDR3 DNA: TGCAGTGCTATGGGGCTCGGCCGCGGAGGTAGCGGGAGGGCGGTTGAGCAGTTCTTC. This rearrangement joins TRBV20-1 to TRBJ2-1; TRBD2 matches 11 bases. CDR1 and CDR2 from the germline V gene are DFQATT and SNEGSKA (reference sequence). The ends lost 4 bases at V and 9 bases at J; junction bases unmatched: 23. This CDR3 is 19 amino acids long.